A selection of T cell receptor beta chains follows, all from one sample in a study of T cells in Graves' hyperthyroidism and ophthalmopathy. One entry per CDR3 protein results from TCRdb running MiXCR on the multiplex PCR reads. The sample lists some 490,000 distinct CDR3 sequences; around 16% were seen once. Sequencing was performed on blood. The receptors stem from a young woman with Graves' ophthalmopathy. CDR3s include the opening cysteine and the closing phenylalanine or tryptophan. The order of the fields is D gene, J gene, clone size, V gene, CDR3 DNA, CDR3 protein. A D gene is named only where the DNA matches it firmly. Size tells how often a clone was seen (once, few, many) or the class of an expanded clone, and some rows leave it out.

>NA|TRBJ1-1|many|TRBV3-1
TGTGCCAGCAGCCTACGGACAGCGAACACTGAAGCTTTCTTT
CASSLRTANTEAFF
>NA|TRBJ1-2|NA|TRBV5-1
TGCGCCAGCACTCCAGACAGTGGTGGGGTCGGCTATGGCTACACCTTC
CASTPDSGGVGYGYTF
>TRBD1|TRBJ2-3|NA|TRBV28
TGTGCCAGCAGTTCCAGGGGGCGAATGACAGATACGCAGTATTTT
CASSSRGRMTDTQYF
>NA|TRBJ2-1|many|TRBV28
TGTGCCAGCAGTTTTACAGGGCCCCCCTACAATGAGCAGTTCTTC
CASSFTGPPYNEQFF
>NA|TRBJ2-3|many|TRBV28
TGTGCCAGCAGTTTGCGCGGAAACACAGATACGCAGTATTTT
CASSLRGNTDTQYF
>TRBD2|TRBJ2-1|NA|TRBV7-9
TGTGCCAGCAGATCACCTAGCGGAATCTCCTACAATGAGCAGTTCTTC
CASRSPSGISYNEQFF
>NA|TRBJ2-7|many|TRBV20-1
TGCAGTGCTAGAAGTAATAGGGCGTCAGCCTACGAGCAGTACTTC
CSARSNRASAYEQYF
>TRBD1|TRBJ1-1|NA|TRBV7-9
TGTGCCAGCAGCTTATCCGGACAGGGGAACACTGAAGCTTTCTTT
CASSLSGQGNTEAFF
>TRBD2|TRBJ2-3|NA|TRBV9
TGTGCCAGCAGCGTGCTAAGGGACTATGATACGCAGTATTTT
CASSVLRDYDTQYF
>NA|TRBJ1-2|many|TRBV7-9
TGTGCCAGCAGCTTCCGGACACCCTATGGCTACACCTTC
CASSFRTPYGYTF
>TRBD1|TRBJ1-2|NA|TRBV7-9
TGTGCCAGCAGCTCCGGGACAGATAACCCGTTGAGAGGCTACACCTTC
CASSSGTDNPLRGYTF